This TCR beta chain was recorded in a study of CD8 T cells in ankylosing spondylitis. Findings and limits, study-wide: Past studies reported some motif variants in reactive arthritis synovial fluid and blood. Reportedly, disease-linked clones are significantly enriched in ankylosing spondylitis patients' matched synovial fluid. The authors found the disease-linked clones to be CD8+ and relatively rare in peripheral blood.

It was by quantitative 5'-RACE with molecular barcodes that TCR beta libraries were made. TCRdb re-called the 5' RACE reads with MiXCR, one entry per CDR3 protein. The sample has more than 250,000 distinct CDR3 sequences; 11% are singletons. Trimming removed 3 bases from V and 0 bases from J, with 6 bases in between. CDR3 length: 13 residues. The V gene's germline CDR1 is SGHRS and CDR2 YFSETQ. This clonotype was recorded many times. Its antigen is currently unknown. This chain links TRBV5-1 with TRBJ1-2; no clear D. Sequencing was performed on blood, either unsorted or a sorted T cell fraction (not recorded which). This receptor was identified in a female donor with ankylosing spondylitis or in good health (not recorded which). CDR3 residues: CASSSNANYGYTF. CDR3 DNA sequence: TGCGCCAGCAGCTCAAATGCTAACTATGGCTACACCTTC.